The next 12 T cell receptor beta chains were all read from a single sample in a study of blood T cell repertoires in COVID-19 (dated by TCRdb to 2018 to 2020). The protocol used for the library was the immunoSEQ multiplex PCR assay. Drawn from immuneACCESS, this table holds only the in-frame rearrangements with V and J called that TCRdb kept. Clones are partly lost; checked studies trace under half to an unresolved V gene and leave the rest unexplained. The sample has hundreds of thousands of clones on record, roughly 90% of them singletons. The top ten clones comprise approximately 3.1% of the sample. Sequencing input: PBMCs or T cells enriched from blood (not recorded which). These receptors were obtained from a woman between 50 and 59 years old in a cohort exposed to, infected with or recovered from COVID-19 (not recorded which).

Turning to this clone: Distinct nucleotide sequences in the sample also encode this CDR3. V and J are TRBV5-4 and TRBJ1-2; D might be TRBD1 (6 bases). This CDR3 spans 13 amino acids. V shed 2 bases and J shed 2 bases, with 7 bases lying between them. From germline, CDR1 is SGHNT and CDR2 YYREEE (reference sequence). CDR3 amino acids: CASSLGQNYGYTF. The CDR3 DNA reads as TGTGCCAGCAGCTTAGGACAGAACTATGGCTACACCTTC.

This chain links TRBV2 with TRBJ2-2, with D unclear. The CDR3 contains 15 residues. Germline V lookup: CDR1 SNHLY, CDR2 FYNNEI. V dropped 0 bases and J dropped 5 bases, with 10 bases sitting between them. The CDR3 DNA follows: TGTGCCAGCAGTGAAGCTGAGCGTTGGACCGGGGAGCTGTTTTTT. Protein sequence: CASSEAERWTGELFF.

The J gene is TRBJ1-1, the V gene TRBV20-1, with D unresolved. The germline V gene encodes CDR1 DFQATT and CDR2 SNEGSKA (reference sequence). CDR3 length: 11 residues. V lost 0 bases and J 11 bases, leaving 10 bases between the germline ends. The CDR3 DNA is TGCAGTGCTAGAGATCGACTTTGGGCTTTCTTT. The encoded protein is CSARDRLWAFF.

This rearrangement joins TRBV5-8 to TRBJ1-5; possible D gene TRBD1, 6 bases. Germline loops: CDR1 SGHTS, CDR2 YDEGEE. The germline V and J ends were trimmed by 0 bases and 1 base, with 17 bases remaining between them. CDR3 size: 18 residues. The CDR3 DNA reads TGTGCCAGCAGCTTGGAGGGGGGGATTGTGAACAGCAATCAGCCCCAGCATTTT. This encodes CASSLEGGIVNSNQPQHF.

The chain joins TRBV1 to TRBJ1-4. TRBV1 is marked as a pseudogene. The CDR3 spans 15 residues. Here the CDR3 DNA reads TGCACCAGCAGCCAAGATCGGGGGAGTAATGAAAAACTGTTTTTT. Translating it yields CTSSQDRGSNEKLFF.

The chain recombines TRBV7-2 with TRBJ1-4; D perhaps matches TRBD1 (5 bases). With 5 bases removed from V and 8 bases from J, the gap between germline ends came to 18 bases. The CDR3 is made up of 15 amino acids. Germline CDR1 is SGHTA and CDR2 is FQGNSA. The CDR3 region has the DNA TGTGCCAGCAGCGGTGGGGCAGGGCTGCTCGAAAAACTGTTTTTT. Translation gives CASSGGAGLLEKLFF.

The CDR3: CASTPTGLNYGYTF. CDR3 DNA: TGTGCCAGCACCCCGACAGGGCTAAACTATGGCTACACCTTC. This chain connects TRBV5-6 to TRBJ1-2, with TRBD1 identical over 7 bases. The CDR3 is 14 residues long. Germline V CDR1 and CDR2: SGHDT, YYEEEE. Trimming removed 6 bases from V and 2 bases from J; junction bases left unmatched: 7.

The chain joins TRBV19 to TRBJ1-1; no reliable D call. CDR1 LNHDA and CDR2 SQIVND come from the germline V gene (reference sequence). The CDR3 contains 16 residues. Trimming left V 7 bases short and J 7 bases short, with 25 bases between. As DNA, the CDR3 is TGTGCCAGTACGGCCGCCTTCGGACTTAAAGGGAGTGAAGCTTTCTTT. This encodes CASTAAFGLKGSEAFF.

The V gene is TRBV6-4, the J gene TRBJ1-1; 7 nucleotides align to TRBD1. CDR3 length: 14 amino acids. Unmatched junction bases numbered 6, after V lost 7 bases and J lost 1 base. Germline V gene sequence: CDR1 MRHNA, CDR2 SNTAGT. The CDR3 bases are TGTGCCAGCAATCAGGGGGGCAGGAACACTGAAGCTTTCTTT. As protein: CASNQGGRNTEAFF.

The rearrangement joins TRBV28 to TRBJ1-1, with TRBD1 as a possible D gene (5 bases). With 5 bases removed from V and 6 bases from J, the gap between germline ends came to 16 bases. Germline V gives CDR1 MDHEN, CDR2 SYDVKM. CDR3 length: 14 amino acids. This CDR3 is CASSPPGGSPEAFF. DNA for the CDR3: TGTGCCAGCAGTCCCCCTGGGGGGTCCCCTGAAGCTTTCTTT.

This clone was seen a handful of times. The V call is TRBV9, the J call TRBJ1-6, with D possibly being TRBD1 (6 bases). The V end lost 4 bases, the J end lost 9 bases, and 17 bases lay between the germline ends. Germline assignment: CDR1 SGDLS and CDR2 YYNGEE. The CDR3 is made up of 15 amino acids. The DNA for the CDR3 is TGTGCCAGCAGCCCCACGACAGGCCAAACTTCACCCCTCCACTTT. Amino acids: CASSPTTGQTSPLHF. Full variable domain (remainder filled in from reference TRBV9 and TRBJ1-6): DSGVTQTPKHLITATGQRVTLRCSPRSGDLSVYWYQQSLDQGLQFLIQYYNGEERAKGNILERFSAQQFPDLHSELNLSSLELGDSALYFCASSPTTGQTSPLHFGNGTRLTVT.

The V and J genes are TRBV11-2 and TRBJ1-1, with 7 bases aligning to TRBD1. There are 18 residues in the CDR3. V trimming: 0 bases; J trimming: 1 base; junction bases outside the gene matches: 11. Germline CDR1 is SGHAT and CDR2 is FQNNGV. CDR3 region: CASSLDLTRQGRNTEAFF. As DNA, the CDR3 is TGTGCCAGCAGCTTAGATCTAACAAGACAGGGACGGAACACTGAAGCTTTCTTT. The full variable domain, completed using reference TRBV11-2 and TRBJ1-1, is EAGVAQSPRYKIIEKRQSVAFWCNPISGHATLYWYQQILGQGPKLLIQFQNNGVVDDSQLPKDRFSAERLKGVDSTLKIQPAKLEDSAVYLCASSLDLTRQGRNTEAFFGQGTRLTVV.